The next 5 T cell receptor beta chains were all read from a single sample in a study of cytomegalovirus exposure and HLA in healthy donors. Profiled with immunoSEQ multiplex PCR; TCRdb holds only in-frame clones, not every one. The sample has 160,000 or so clones; around nine tenths are singletons. Source material: PBMCs. These receptors were obtained from a young man in good health and CMV-seropositive.

The CDR3 region is CAGRQGSCFISYEQYF. CDR3 sequence (DNA): TGTGCCGGCCGACAGGGGTCGTGCTTTATCTCCTACGAGCAGTACTTC. The chain has TRBV9 and TRBJ2-7; 8 nucleotides align to TRBD1. Germline V gives CDR1 SGDLS, CDR2 YYNGEE. Trimming at V came to 10 bases and at J to 0 bases, leaving 15 bases not matched to a gene. CDR3 length equals 16 residues.

The CDR3 loop is CASSLGVSATGELFF. The CDR3 DNA follows: TGCGCCAGCAGCTTGGGGGTTAGCGCGACCGGGGAGCTGTTTTTT. The gene calls are TRBV5-1 and TRBJ2-2, with a tentative D call TRBD2 (5 bases). The V gene's germline CDR1 is SGHRS and CDR2 YFSETQ. Deletions cut 0 bases from V and 5 bases from J, with 11 bases between. This CDR3 spans 15 amino acids.

The count of this clone is one. The J gene is TRBJ1-1, the V gene TRBV18; 10 nucleotides line up with TRBD1. Looked up from germline, CDR1 is KGHSH and CDR2 is LQKENI. The CDR3 totals 16 residues. With V trimmed by 3 bases and J by 0 bases, 4 bases remained unmatched. CDR3 in amino acids: CASSPRQGAMNTEAFF. As DNA, the CDR3 is TGTGCCAGCTCACCTCGACAGGGGGCCATGAACACTGAAGCTTTCTTT.

This clone was picked up a small number of times. The rearrangement links TRBV28 to TRBJ2-4, with D perhaps TRBD2 (5 bases). V was clipped by 6 bases and J by 7 bases, with 10 bases between them. The CDR3 is made up of 12 amino acids. Germline CDR1 reads MDHEN; CDR2 reads SYDVKM. CDR3 sequence: CASSGVGNIQYF. CDR3 sequence (DNA): TGTGCCAGCAGCGGGGTGGGGAACATTCAGTACTTC.

This clone appeared once. This sequence joins TRBV6-5 and TRBJ2-7; D is perhaps TRBD2 (5 bases). V lost 8 bases to trimming and J lost 3 bases, with 11 bases between them. Germline CDR1 reads MNHEY; CDR2 reads SVGAGI. The CDR3 loop spans 12 amino acids. CDR3 nucleotides: TGTGCCAGCGGAGAGGGTTACTACGAGCAGTACTTC. Protein product: CASGEGYYEQYF.